Below, 19 T cell receptor beta chains from the same sample are listed, as sequenced in a study of blood T cell repertoires in COVID-19. Only in-frame clones appear in the TCRdb table, and some are missing; sequencing was by immunoSEQ multiplex PCR. The table lists some 85,000 clones, approximately 84% of them singletons. The sequenced sample consisted of peripheral blood. The receptors were gathered from a man between 65 and 85 years old with COVID-19, enrolled during active disease.

CDR3: CASSQAPGQGSSPLHF. The CDR3 nucleotides are TGCGCCAGCAGCCAAGCCCCGGGACAGGGAAGTTCACCCCTCCACTTT. V usage is TRBV4-1 and J usage is TRBJ1-6; 9 nucleotides align to TRBD1. Germline values: CDR1 MGHRA, CDR2 YSYEKL. With 1 base clipped from V and 9 bases from J, the junction kept 7 bases outside the gene matches. The CDR3 sequence is 16 residues long.

This CDR3 reads CASRQRAGGPETQYF. The CDR3 DNA reads as TGTGCCAGCAGGCAAAGGGCAGGGGGGCCAGAGACCCAGTACTTC. This sequence joins TRBV3-1 (or the pseudogene TRBV3-2) and TRBJ2-5; D perhaps matches TRBD1 (7 bases). Germline V CDR1 and CDR2: LGHDT, YNNKEL (reference sequence). V lost 6 bases and J 4 bases, leaving 18 bases between the germline ends. CDR3 length equals 15 residues.

This clone was counted only a few times. The rearrangement links TRBV11-2 to TRBJ2-7; 9 nucleotides agree with TRBD1. This CDR3 contains 14 residues. Germline assignment: CDR1 SGHAT and CDR2 FQNNGV. Trimming removed 5 bases from V and 9 bases from J; junction bases left unmatched: 11. In DNA form, the CDR3 reads TGTGCCAGCAGCGCCACCGGGACAGGGAAAGGGCAGTACTTC. This translates into CASSATGTGKGQYF.

The CDR3 is CASSFRFSNTEAFF. As DNA, the CDR3 is TGTGCCAGCAGCTTTCGGTTCTCCAACACTGAAGCTTTCTTT. The chain carries TRBV5-6 and TRBJ1-1, with D uncertain. V shed 2 bases and J shed 2 bases, with 10 bases lying between them. CDR1 is SGHDT, CDR2 YYEEEE, per germline. CDR3 length: 14 residues.

The genes are TRBV10-3 and TRBJ1-2; 8 bases fit TRBD1. The CDR3 is 14 amino acids. After removal of 6 bases from V and 2 bases from J, the junction contained 5 bases not matched to a gene. The germline V gene encodes CDR1 ENHRY and CDR2 SYGVKD. CDR3 nucleotide sequence: TGTGCCATCAGATCCCAGGGGGCGAACTATGGCTACACCTTC. Its translation is CAIRSQGANYGYTF.

This clone was detected only a few times. The chain combines TRBV30 with TRBJ1-5; D ambiguous. V lost 2 bases and J 2 bases, leaving 22 bases between the germline ends. This CDR3 comprises 18 residues. Germline CDR1 GTSNPN, CDR2 SVGIG (reference sequence). The CDR3 region has the DNA TGTGCCTGGAGTCGATCTGTGGGCCTCAGTTTTGGCAATCAGCCCCAGCATTTT. Its protein is CAWSRSVGLSFGNQPQHF.

V and J are TRBV9 and TRBJ2-7; 10 nucleotides align to TRBD2. This CDR3 contains 16 residues. J gave up 5 bases and V 4 bases, and 12 bases lay outside the gene matches. Germline V gives CDR1 SGDLS, CDR2 YYNGEE. The CDR3 DNA is TGTGCCAGCAGCCCGCACCCCAGCGGGAGGGCCCACGAGCAGTACTTC. It translates to CASSPHPSGRAHEQYF.

This clone came up a few times. The chain carries TRBV7-9 and TRBJ2-1, with TRBD1 identical over 7 bases. The CDR3 runs to 15 residues. V lost 5 bases, J lost 4 bases, and 8 bases stayed unmatched. Germline V gene data show CDR1 as SEHNR and CDR2 as FQNEAQ (reference sequence). The DNA for the CDR3 is TGTGCCAGCAGCAACGGACAGGCCTCTTACAATGAGCAGTTCTTC. Its translation: CASSNGQASYNEQFF. The variable domain in full, completed from reference TRBV7-9 and TRBJ2-1, reads DTGVSQNPRHKITKRGQNVTFRCDPISEHNRLYWYRQTLGQGPEFLTYFQNEAQLEKSRLLSDRFSAERPKGSFSTLEIQRTEQGDSAMYLCASSNGQASYNEQFFGPGTRLTVL.

This sequence joins TRBV10-2 and TRBJ2-7, with TRBD2 matching 11 bases. Losses at the gene ends were 7 bases for V and 2 bases for J; bases not matched to a gene: 7. Germline V gene sequence: CDR1 WSHSY, CDR2 SAAADI. This CDR3 is 15 amino acids long. CDR3 nucleotide sequence: TGCGCCAGCACCCCGGGACTAGCGGCACCCTACGAGCAGTACTTC. As protein: CASTPGLAAPYEQYF.

The rearrangement joins TRBV5-1 to TRBJ2-7; 7 positions match TRBD1. With V trimmed by 0 bases and J by 1 base, 10 bases remained unmatched. The CDR3 is 17 residues long. Germline V lookup: CDR1 SGHRS, CDR2 YFSETQ. This CDR3 reads CASSLALTGDRSYEQYF. CDR3 coding DNA: TGCGCCAGCAGCTTGGCCCTAACAGGGGATCGGTCCTACGAGCAGTACTTC.

J is TRBJ2-3 and V is TRBV29-1; perhaps TRBD2 as D (6 bases). The CDR3 runs 18 residues. CDR1 is SQVTM and CDR2 is ANQGSEA in the germline V gene. The germline V and J ends were trimmed by 0 bases and 5 bases, with 24 bases remaining between them. For the CDR3, the DNA is TGCAGCGTTGAAGATAATGGGGACTTCGCAGGGAAAGAAGATACGCAGTATTTT. Encoded protein: CSVEDNGDFAGKEDTQYF.

The chain couples TRBV10-3 to TRBJ1-2; 11 nucleotides agree with TRBD1. With V trimmed by 4 bases and J by 4 bases, 17 bases remained unmatched. Germline CDR1 is ENHRY and CDR2 is SYGVKD. The CDR3 sequence is 19 residues long. CDR3 DNA sequence: TGTGCCATCAGTGGGCGGGACAGGGGGACTGCATCTCTATTCTATGGCTACACCTTC. Residues: CAISGRDRGTASLFYGYTF.

This chain uses TRBV7-2 with TRBJ1-2, with a tentative D call TRBD1 (6 bases). V was trimmed by 5 bases and J by 0 bases, leaving 10 bases between them. There are 14 residues in the CDR3. The germline V gene encodes CDR1 SGHTA and CDR2 FQGNSA. CDR3 sequence reads: CASSPQGTNYGYTF. DNA for the CDR3: TGTGCCAGCAGCCCACAGGGAACTAACTATGGCTACACCTTC.

The chain couples TRBV5-1 to TRBJ2-7, with 10 positions matching TRBD2. The junction had 18 bases not matched to a gene; V was cut back by 3 bases and J by 3 bases. Per the germline V gene, CDR1 is SGHRS and CDR2 is YFSETQ. The CDR3 extends over 19 amino acids. The CDR3 DNA is TGCGCCAGCAGCTGGGGACTAATAGCGGGGGGAAGTTATGGCTACGAGCAGTACTTC. It yields the protein CASSWGLIAGGSYGYEQYF.

This chain links TRBV5-5 with TRBJ2-3; TRBD2 aligns across 11 bases. V was pared by 4 bases and J by 2 bases, with 9 bases of the junction left unmatched. The CDR3 has 17 amino acids. Germline V gives CDR1 SGHKS, CDR2 YYEKEE (reference sequence). This CDR3 is CASSVTGLAAFTDTQYF. The DNA for the CDR3 is TGTGCCAGCAGCGTTACGGGACTAGCGGCCTTCACAGATACGCAGTATTTT.

The gene calls are TRBV5-6 and TRBJ1-6; 7 bases map to TRBD1. This CDR3 is built from 16 residues. V shed 0 bases, J shed 6 bases, and the junction held 6 bases outside the gene matches. Germline V gene lookup returns CDR1 SGHDT and CDR2 YYEEEE. CDR3 protein: CASSLGAAGGNSPLHF. The CDR3, as DNA: TGTGCCAGCAGCTTGGGGGCGGCAGGGGGTAATTCACCCCTCCACTTT.

V usage is TRBV2 and J usage is TRBJ2-7, with TRBD1 matching over 8 bases. The CDR3 extends over 15 amino acids. Germline V gene data show CDR1 as SNHLY and CDR2 as FYNNEI. J gave up 4 bases and V 5 bases, and 10 bases lay outside the gene matches. The CDR3 DNA sequence: TGTGCCAGCAGTCCGGACAGGGCAGTTCGGTACGAGCAGTACTTC. This codes for CASSPDRAVRYEQYF.

The genes are TRBV20-1 and TRBJ2-1; TRBD2 agrees at 9 bases. This CDR3 comprises 17 residues. With 3 bases clipped from V and 1 base from J, the junction kept 10 bases outside the gene matches. The germline V gene has CDR1 DFQATT and CDR2 SNEGSKA (reference sequence). The CDR3 DNA reads as TGCAGTGCTAGTACGACTAGCGGCGTCCGTTCCTACAATGAGCAGTTCTTC. Protein: CSASTTSGVRSYNEQFF.

The rearrangement uses TRBV5-4 and TRBJ2-7, with 9 bases lining up with TRBD2. Germline CDR1 and CDR2: SGHNT and YYREEE (reference sequence). V shed 3 bases, J shed 5 bases, and the junction held 12 bases outside the gene matches. The CDR3 is 16 amino acids. The chain's CDR3 is CASSSDGTSRTHEQYF. The CDR3 nucleotides read TGTGCCAGCAGCTCGGACGGGACTAGCAGAACCCACGAGCAGTACTTC.